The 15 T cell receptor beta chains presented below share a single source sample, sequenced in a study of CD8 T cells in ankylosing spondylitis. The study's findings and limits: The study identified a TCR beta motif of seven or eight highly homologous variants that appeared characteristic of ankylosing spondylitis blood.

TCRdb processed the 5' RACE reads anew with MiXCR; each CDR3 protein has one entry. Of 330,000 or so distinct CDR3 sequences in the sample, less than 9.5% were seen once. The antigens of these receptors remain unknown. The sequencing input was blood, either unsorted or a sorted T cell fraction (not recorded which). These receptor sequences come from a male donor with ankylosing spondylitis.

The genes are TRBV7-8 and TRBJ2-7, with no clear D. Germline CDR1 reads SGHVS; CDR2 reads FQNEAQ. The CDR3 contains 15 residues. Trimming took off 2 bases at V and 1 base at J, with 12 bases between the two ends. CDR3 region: CASSLNVRASYEQYF. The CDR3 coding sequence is TGTGCCAGCAGCTTAAACGTCCGAGCTTCCTACGAGCAGTACTTC.

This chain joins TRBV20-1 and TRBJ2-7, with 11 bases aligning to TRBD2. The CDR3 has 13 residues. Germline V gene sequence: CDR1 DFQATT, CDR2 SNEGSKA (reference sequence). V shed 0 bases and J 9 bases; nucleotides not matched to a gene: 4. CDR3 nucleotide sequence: TGCAGTGCTAGAGATGGGCTAGCGGGAGGGCAGTACTTC. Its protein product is CSARDGLAGGQYF.

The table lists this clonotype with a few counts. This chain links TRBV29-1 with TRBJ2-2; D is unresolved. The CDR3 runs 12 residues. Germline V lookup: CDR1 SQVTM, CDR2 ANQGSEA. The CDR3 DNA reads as TGCAGGGAAGGACGAAACACCGGGGAGCTGTTTTTT. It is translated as CREGRNTGELFF.

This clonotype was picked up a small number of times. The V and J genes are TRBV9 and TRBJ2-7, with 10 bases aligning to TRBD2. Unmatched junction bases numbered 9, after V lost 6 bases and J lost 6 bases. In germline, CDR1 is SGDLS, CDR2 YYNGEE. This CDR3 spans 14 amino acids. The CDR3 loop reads CASTKGLAGAEQYF. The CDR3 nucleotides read TGTGCCAGCACAAAGGGGCTAGCGGGAGCCGAGCAGTACTTC.

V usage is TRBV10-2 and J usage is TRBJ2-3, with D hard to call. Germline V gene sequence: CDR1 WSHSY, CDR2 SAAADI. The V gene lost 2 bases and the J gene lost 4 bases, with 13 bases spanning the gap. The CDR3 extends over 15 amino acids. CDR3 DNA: TGCGCCAGCAGTGAGCTCCCCCGAGAGGCAGATACGCAGTATTTT. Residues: CASSELPREADTQYF.

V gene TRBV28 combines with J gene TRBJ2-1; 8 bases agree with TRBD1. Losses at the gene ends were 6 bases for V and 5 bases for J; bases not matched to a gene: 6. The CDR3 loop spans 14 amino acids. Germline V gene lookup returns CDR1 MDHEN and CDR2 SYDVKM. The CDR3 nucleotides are TGTGCCAGCAGGGCAGGGGGCGGTCACAATGAGCAGTTCTTC. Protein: CASRAGGGHNEQFF.

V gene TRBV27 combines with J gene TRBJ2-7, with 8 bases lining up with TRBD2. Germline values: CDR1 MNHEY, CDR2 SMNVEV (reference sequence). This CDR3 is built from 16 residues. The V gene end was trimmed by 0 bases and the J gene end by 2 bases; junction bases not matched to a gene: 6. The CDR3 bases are TGTGCCAGCAGTTTATCGTCGGGAGGGCCCCCCTACGAGCAGTACTTC. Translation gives CASSLSSGGPPYEQYF.

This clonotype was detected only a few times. The CDR3 nucleotides are TGTGCCAGCAGCCAATCGGGACAGATCGATCAGCCCCAGCATTTT. Encoded protein: CASSQSGQIDQPQHF. This chain uses TRBV4-2 with TRBJ1-5, with 7 bases lining up with TRBD1. V was pared by 2 bases and J by 5 bases, with 6 bases of the junction left unmatched. CDR1 and CDR2 from the germline V gene are LGHNA and YNFKEQ. The CDR3 runs to 15 residues.

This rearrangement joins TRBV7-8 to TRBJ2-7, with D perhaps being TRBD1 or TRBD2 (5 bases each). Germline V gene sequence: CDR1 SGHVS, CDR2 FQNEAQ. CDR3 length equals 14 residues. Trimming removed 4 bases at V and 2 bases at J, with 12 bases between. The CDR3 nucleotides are TGTGCCAGCAGCTACGCCGGGACGGCCTACGAGCAGTACTTC. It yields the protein CASSYAGTAYEQYF.

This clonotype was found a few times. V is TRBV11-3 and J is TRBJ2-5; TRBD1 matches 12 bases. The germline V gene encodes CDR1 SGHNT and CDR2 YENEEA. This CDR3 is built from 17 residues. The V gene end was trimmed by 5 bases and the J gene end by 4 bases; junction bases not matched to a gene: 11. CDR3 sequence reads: CASSLRSGQGAGETQYF. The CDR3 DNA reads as TGTGCCAGCAGCCTTAGATCGGGACAGGGGGCCGGAGAGACCCAGTACTTC.

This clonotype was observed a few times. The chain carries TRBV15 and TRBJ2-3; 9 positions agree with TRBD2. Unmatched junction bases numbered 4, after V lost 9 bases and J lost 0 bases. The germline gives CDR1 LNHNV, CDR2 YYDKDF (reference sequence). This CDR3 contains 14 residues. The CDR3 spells CATARGGSTDTQYF. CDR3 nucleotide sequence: TGTGCCACGGCGCGGGGGGGGAGCACAGATACGCAGTATTTT. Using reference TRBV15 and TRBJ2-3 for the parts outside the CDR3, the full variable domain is DAMVIQNPRYQVTQFGKPVTLSCSQTLNHNVMYWYQQKSSQAPKLLFHYYDKDFNNEADTPDNFQSRRPNTSFCFLDIRSPGLGDTAMYLCATARGGSTDTQYFGPGTRLTVL.

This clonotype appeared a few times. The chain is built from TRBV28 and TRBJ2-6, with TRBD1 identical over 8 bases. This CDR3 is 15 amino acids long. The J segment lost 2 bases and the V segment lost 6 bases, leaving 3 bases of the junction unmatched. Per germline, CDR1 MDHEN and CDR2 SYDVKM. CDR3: CASRMDRAGANVLTF. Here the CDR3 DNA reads TGTGCCAGCAGAATGGACAGGGCTGGGGCCAACGTCCTGACTTTC.

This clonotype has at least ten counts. As DNA, the CDR3 is TGTGCCACCACCTCGCGGGCCCACTCCTACAATGAGCAGTTCTTC. It codes for CATTSRAHSYNEQFF. V usage is TRBV27 and J usage is TRBJ2-1, with D maybe TRBD2 (5 bases). Germline V gives CDR1 MNHEY, CDR2 SMNVEV (reference sequence). The V end was cut by 10 bases, the J end by 0 bases, with 16 bases between. This CDR3 has 15 amino acids.

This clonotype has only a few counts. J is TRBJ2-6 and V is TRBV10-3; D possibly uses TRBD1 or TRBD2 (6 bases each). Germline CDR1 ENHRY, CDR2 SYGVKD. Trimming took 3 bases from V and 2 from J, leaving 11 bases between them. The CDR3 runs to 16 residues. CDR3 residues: CAISDRGGTGANVLTF. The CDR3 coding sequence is TGTGCCATCAGTGACAGGGGCGGGACTGGGGCCAACGTCCTGACTTTC.

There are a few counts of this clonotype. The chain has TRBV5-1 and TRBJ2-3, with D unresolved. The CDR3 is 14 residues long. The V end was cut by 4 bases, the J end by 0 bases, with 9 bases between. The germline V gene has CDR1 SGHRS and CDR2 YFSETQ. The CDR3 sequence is CASSPVTSTDTQYF. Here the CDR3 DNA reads TGCGCCAGCAGCCCAGTAACCAGCACAGATACGCAGTATTTT.